The T cell receptor (beta chain) described here comes from a study of PD-L1 blockade in urothelial cancer. CDR1 LNHNV and CDR2 YYDKDF come from the germline V gene (reference sequence). V lost 0 bases to trimming and J lost 4 bases, with 10 bases between them. CDR3 size: 14 residues. Data came from immunoSEQ multiplex PCR; TCRdb stores just in-frame clones and leaves some out. The sample yields about 76,000 clones, 85% to 95% seen once. The time point: peripheral blood 6 weeks after treatment start. The sample was PBMCs, taken around atezolizumab (anti-PD-L1) treatment. The J gene is TRBJ2-7, the V gene TRBV15; possibly TRBD1 for D (6 bases). This TCR came from a woman aged 80 or older with urothelial cancer. CDR3 protein: CATSRDQGQYEQYF. The CDR3 DNA reads as TGTGCCACCAGCAGAGATCAAGGACAGTACGAGCAGTACTTC.